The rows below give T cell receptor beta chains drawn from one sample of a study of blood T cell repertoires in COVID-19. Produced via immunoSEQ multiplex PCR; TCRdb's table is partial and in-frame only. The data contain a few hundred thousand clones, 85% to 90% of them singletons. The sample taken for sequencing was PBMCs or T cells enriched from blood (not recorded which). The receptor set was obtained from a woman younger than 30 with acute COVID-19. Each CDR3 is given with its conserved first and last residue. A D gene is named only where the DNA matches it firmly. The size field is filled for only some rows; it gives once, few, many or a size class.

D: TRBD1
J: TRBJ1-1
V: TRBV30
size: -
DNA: TGTGCCTGGAGTGGACAGGGAAACACTGAAGCTTTCTTT
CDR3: CAWSGQGNTEAFF

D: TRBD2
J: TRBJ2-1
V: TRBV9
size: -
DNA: TGTGCCAGCAGCGTCAAAGGGACTAGCGGGAGTAATGAGCAGTTCTTC
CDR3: CASSVKGTSGSNEQFF

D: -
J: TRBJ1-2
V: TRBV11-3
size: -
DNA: TGTGCCAGCAGACCGGGCGACGGGGGCTATGGCTACACCTTC
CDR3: CASRPGDGGYGYTF

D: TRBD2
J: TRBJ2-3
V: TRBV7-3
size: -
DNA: TGTGCCAGCAGCCCATACCTAGCGGGAGGGGGCACAGATACGCAGTATTTT
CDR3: CASSPYLAGGGTDTQYF

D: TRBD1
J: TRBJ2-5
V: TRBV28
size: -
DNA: TGTGCCAGCAGTTCTGGACAGGGTGTGGCCCAGTACTTC
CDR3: CASSSGQGVAQYF

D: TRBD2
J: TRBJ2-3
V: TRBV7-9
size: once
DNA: TGTGCCAGCAGCTTCCCGGGGGAGGGGACAGATACGCAGTATTTT
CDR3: CASSFPGEGTDTQYF

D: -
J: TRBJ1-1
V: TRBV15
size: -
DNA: TGTGCCACCAGCAGAGTGGGAGTAAGGGCCACCACTGAAGCTTTCTTT
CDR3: CATSRVGVRATTEAFF

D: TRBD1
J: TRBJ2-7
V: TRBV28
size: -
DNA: TGTGCCAGCAGCCCGACAGGGGACGGCTACGAGCAGTACTTC
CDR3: CASSPTGDGYEQYF

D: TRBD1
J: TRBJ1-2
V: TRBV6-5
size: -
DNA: TGTGCCAGCAGTTACGATGGGACAGGGTTGTATGGCTACACCTTC
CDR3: CASSYDGTGLYGYTF

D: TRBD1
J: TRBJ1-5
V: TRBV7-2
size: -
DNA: TGTGCCAGCAGCTTGGGGACAGTGAATCAGCCCCAGCATTTT
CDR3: CASSLGTVNQPQHF

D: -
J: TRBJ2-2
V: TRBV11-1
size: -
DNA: TGTGCCAGCAGCTTATCTTCAGTCACCGGGGAGCTGTTTTTT
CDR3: CASSLSSVTGELFF

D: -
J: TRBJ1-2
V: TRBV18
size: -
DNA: TGTGCCAGCTCACCCCTACAGACAGGATTCGATGGCTACACCTTC
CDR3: CASSPLQTGFDGYTF

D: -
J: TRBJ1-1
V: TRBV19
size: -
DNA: TGTGCCAGTAATATGAACACTGAAGCTTTCTTT
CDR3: CASNMNTEAFF

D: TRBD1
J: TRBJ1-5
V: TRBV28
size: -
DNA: TGTGCCAGCAGTGCTCGGACAGGGGGAGACTATAGCAATCAGCCCCAGCATTTT
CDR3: CASSARTGGDYSNQPQHF

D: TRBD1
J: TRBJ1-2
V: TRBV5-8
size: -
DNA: TGTGCCAGCAACCTTTACAGGGGCGACGGCTACACCTTC
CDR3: CASNLYRGDGYTF

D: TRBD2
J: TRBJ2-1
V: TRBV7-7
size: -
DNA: TGTGCTAGCAGCCGGGGACTAGCGGGAGGGTCCTATGAGCAGTTCTTC
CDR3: CASSRGLAGGSYEQFF

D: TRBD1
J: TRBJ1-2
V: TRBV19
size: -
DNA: TGTGCCAGTAGTAAAGGGGGACAGTACAAGGAAGGCTACACCTTC
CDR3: CASSKGGQYKEGYTF

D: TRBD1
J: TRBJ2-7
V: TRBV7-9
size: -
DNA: TGTGCCAGCAGCTCCGGGACAGCCTCCTACGAGCAGTACTTC
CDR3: CASSSGTASYEQYF

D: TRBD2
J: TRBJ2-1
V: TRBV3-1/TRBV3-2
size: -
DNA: TGTGCCAGCAGCCAAGGGGCGGGAGCCTACAATGAGCAGTTCTTC
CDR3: CASSQGAGAYNEQFF

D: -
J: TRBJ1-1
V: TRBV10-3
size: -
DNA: TGTGCCATCAGTGAGTCGATGTTAAGGGCAGGGCACGGAGCTTTCTTT
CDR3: CAISESMLRAGHGAFF

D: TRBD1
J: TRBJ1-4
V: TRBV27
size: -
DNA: TGTGCCAGCAGTTCTTGGACAGGGTCCTCGCATTTGGGTGAAAAACTGTTTTTT
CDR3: CASSSWTGSSHLGEKLFF

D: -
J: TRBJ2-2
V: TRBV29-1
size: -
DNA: TGCAGCGTCGGGGTTCTACAAACCGGGGAGCTGTTTTTT
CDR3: CSVGVLQTGELFF

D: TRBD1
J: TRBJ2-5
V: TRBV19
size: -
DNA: TGTGCCAGTAGTGTGACAGGGGGAGGAGAGACCCAGTACTTC
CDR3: CASSVTGGGETQYF

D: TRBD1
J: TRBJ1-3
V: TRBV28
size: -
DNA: TGTGCCAGCAGTTCAGGGGGGACGTACGGAAACACCATATATTTT
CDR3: CASSSGGTYGNTIYF

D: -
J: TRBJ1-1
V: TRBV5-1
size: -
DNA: TGCGCCAGTCGGGGGGAAGGACCAATTAACACTGAAGCTTTCTTT
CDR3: CASRGEGPINTEAFF

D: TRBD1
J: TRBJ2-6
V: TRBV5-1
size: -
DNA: TGCGCCAGCGGCCGGGACAGCAGCTCTGGGGCCAACGTCCTGACTTTC
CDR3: CASGRDSSSGANVLTF

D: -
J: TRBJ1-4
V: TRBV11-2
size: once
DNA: TGTGCCAGCAGCTTAGATTTACGCCTAGGGGCAACTAATGAAAAACTGTTTTTT
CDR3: CASSLDLRLGATNEKLFF

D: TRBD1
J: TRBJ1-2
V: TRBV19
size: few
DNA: TGTGCCAGTAGTTCTCAGGGGGCAGGCTATGGCTACACCTTC
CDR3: CASSSQGAGYGYTF

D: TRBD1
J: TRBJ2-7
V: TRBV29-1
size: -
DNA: TGCAGCGCCGCGACAGGGAACACCTACGAGCAGTACTTC
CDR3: CSAATGNTYEQYF

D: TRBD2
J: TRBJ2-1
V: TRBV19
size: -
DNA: TGTGCCAGTAGTGGCCCAACAGGACTAGCGGGCGACAATGAGCAGTTCTTC
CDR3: CASSGPTGLAGDNEQFF

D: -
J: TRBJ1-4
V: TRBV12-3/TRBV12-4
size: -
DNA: TGTGCCAGCAGTTCCATCAATGAAAAACTGTTTTTT
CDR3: CASSSINEKLFF

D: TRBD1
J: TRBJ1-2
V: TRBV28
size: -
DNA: TGTGCCAGCAGTTTACTGACAGGGAACTATGGCTACACCTTC
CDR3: CASSLLTGNYGYTF

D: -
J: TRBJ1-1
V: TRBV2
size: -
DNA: TGTGCCAGCAGCTCGGGACAAATGAACACTGAAGCTTTCTTT
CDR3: CASSSGQMNTEAFF

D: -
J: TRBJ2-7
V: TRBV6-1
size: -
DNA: TGTGCCAGCAGTGAAGGACTTTGGGACACAGCCCGGTCCTACGAGCAGTACTTC
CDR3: CASSEGLWDTARSYEQYF

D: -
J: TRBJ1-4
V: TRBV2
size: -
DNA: TGTGCCAGCAGTGAAAGGGGGAACACTAATGAAAAACTGTTTTTT
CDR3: CASSERGNTNEKLFF

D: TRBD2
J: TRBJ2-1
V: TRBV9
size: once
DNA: TGTGCCAGCAGCGTAGGGGGACTAGCGGGAAACCTGGAGCCGTCCTACAATGAGCAGTTCTTC
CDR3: CASSVGGLAGNLEPSYNEQFF

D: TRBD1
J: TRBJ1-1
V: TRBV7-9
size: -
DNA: TGTGCCAGCAGCTTAGCGCTCGGACAGGGGAACCCTGAAGCTTTCTTT
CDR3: CASSLALGQGNPEAFF

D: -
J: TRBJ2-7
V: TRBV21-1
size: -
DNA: TGTGCCAGCAGCAAGGAGGGGAAAGTGGCCTACGAGCAGTACTTC
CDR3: CASSKEGKVAYEQYF

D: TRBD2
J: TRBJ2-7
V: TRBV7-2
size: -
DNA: TGTGCCAGCAGCTCTTCTAGCGGCTCCTACGAGCAGTACTTC
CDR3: CASSSSSGSYEQYF

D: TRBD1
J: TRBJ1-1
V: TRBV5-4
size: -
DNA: TGTGCCAGCAGCCGAGAGTGGGACAGGAACACTGAAGCTTTCTTT
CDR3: CASSREWDRNTEAFF

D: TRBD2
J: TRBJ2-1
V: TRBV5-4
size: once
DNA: TGTGCCAGCAGCTTGGGGGGGACTAGCGGTCTCAATGAGCAGTTCTTC
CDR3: CASSLGGTSGLNEQFF

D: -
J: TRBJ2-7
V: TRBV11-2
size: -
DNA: TGTGCCAGCAGCTATTCTAGCCCTCTCGAGCAGTACTTC
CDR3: CASSYSSPLEQYF

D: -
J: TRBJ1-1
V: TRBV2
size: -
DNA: TGTGCCAGCAGTGAAGCGCATCTAGGGACTGGAGCTTTCTTT
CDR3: CASSEAHLGTGAFF

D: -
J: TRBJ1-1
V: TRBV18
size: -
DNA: TGTGCCAGCTCACCACCCGGATTAGAGGGAGCAAGAGCTTTCTTT
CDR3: CASSPPGLEGARAFF

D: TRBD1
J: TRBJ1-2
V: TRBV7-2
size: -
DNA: TGTGCCAGCAGCTCGGACAGGGCAAACTATGGCTACACCTTC
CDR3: CASSSDRANYGYTF

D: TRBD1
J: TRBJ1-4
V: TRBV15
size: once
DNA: TGTGCCACCAGCTCGGACGGACAGGGGAACATTAGGCCGAATGAAAAACTGTTTTTT
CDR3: CATSSDGQGNIRPNEKLFF

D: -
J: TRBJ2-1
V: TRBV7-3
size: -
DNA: TGTGCCAGCAGCTTACGAGCGGAGGTCTACAATGAGCAGTTCTTC
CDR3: CASSLRAEVYNEQFF

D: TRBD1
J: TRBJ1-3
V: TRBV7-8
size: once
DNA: TGTGCCAGCAGCCCTCAGACAGGGTCTGGAAACACCATATATTTT
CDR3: CASSPQTGSGNTIYF

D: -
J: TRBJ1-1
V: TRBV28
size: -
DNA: TGTGCCAGCAGGGAATACCCAGGGTACACTGAAGCTTTCTTT
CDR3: CASREYPGYTEAFF